These T cell receptor beta chains were read from a single sample in a study of T cells expressing NK-cell markers. From the 5' RACE reads, TCRdb lists one entry per CDR3 protein and no DNA. The sample holds some 390,000 distinct CDR3 sequences. Material for sequencing was blood T cells: a sorted CD56 or NKG2C T cell subset, CD4+ or CD8+ T cells, or bulk PBMC T cells (not recorded which). The source is a woman aged 50 to 60 in good health. Both conserved end residues are part of each CDR3. Fields, in order: V gene, J gene, CDR3 protein.

TRBV30	TRBJ2-5	CAWRDDRGSEETQYF
TRBV4-2	TRBJ2-3	CASSQGSASGDTQYF
TRBV7-9	TRBJ2-5	CATRTAYETQYF
TRBV5-1	TRBJ2-1	CASSSAGSSYNEQFF
TRBV15	TRBJ2-2	CATSRVAGGLFF
TRBV12-3/TRBV12-4	TRBJ2-3	CASSLSQTAGTPGSAQYF
TRBV5-8	TRBJ2-6	CASSLEGQRSGANVLTF
TRBV5-1	TRBJ2-7	CASSSDNSYEQYF
TRBV20-1	TRBJ2-5	CSATQGIGLAGGRQETQYF
TRBV27	TRBJ2-2	CASSFFSFGTANTGELFF
TRBV13	TRBJ2-2	CASGSRGTGELFF
TRBV7-2	TRBJ2-1	CASSSLPSGPSSYEQFF
TRBV24-1	TRBJ2-2	CATSDHRKNANTGELFF
TRBV18	TRBJ2-4	CASSPRVRQLAKNIQYF
TRBV20-1	TRBJ2-1	CSARAGEGLNEQFF
TRBV11-2	TRBJ2-5	CASSLNRGYQETQYF
TRBV12-3/TRBV12-4	TRBJ2-5	CATKDRGETQYF
TRBV12-3/TRBV12-4	TRBJ1-4	CASSFGGTLLATNEKLFF
TRBV12-3/TRBV12-4	TRBJ2-6	CASSWTGGAGANVLTF
TRBV20-1	TRBJ2-4	CSANVLAKNIQYF
TRBV12-3/TRBV12-4	TRBJ1-6	CASRRGTGDLSPLHF
TRBV11-3	TRBJ2-7	CASSFRTGAGYEQYF
TRBV19	TRBJ2-1	CASSGRRSYNEQFF
TRBV10-2	TRBJ1-6	CASSDLEGLHNSPLHF
TRBV24-1	TRBJ1-2	CATSDFQTMVGYTF
TRBV20-1	TRBJ2-1	CSAKGLVSGSLYNEQFF
TRBV6-5	TRBJ2-3	CASSPTGTGLSDTQYF
TRBV11-2	TRBJ2-5	CASSLRRGIQETQYF
TRBV20-1	TRBJ2-1	CSASASANEQFF
TRBV9	TRBJ2-1	CASSVSARQRHNEQFF
TRBV9	TRBJ1-4	CASSGSQGVDEKLFF
TRBV20-1	TRBJ2-3	CSAIPGTRVSTDTQYF
TRBV3-1	TRBJ1-2	CASSQEQTTASYGYTF
TRBV12-3/TRBV12-4	TRBJ2-5	CASSFGSIRETQYF
TRBV10-3	TRBJ2-3	CAIRSDRGTDTQYF
TRBV11-2	TRBJ2-2	CASSQHRGHTGELFF
TRBV2	TRBJ2-1	CASSVTGTRGYNEQFF
TRBV6-6	TRBJ2-7	CASKGTYYEQYF
TRBV5-1	TRBJ1-1	CASKTGDTEAFF
TRBV10-2	TRBJ2-2	CASSESTNTGELFF
TRBV7-8	TRBJ2-3	CASSLWAPSTDTQYF
TRBV27	TRBJ2-3	CASSQTGQGATDTQYF
TRBV12-3/TRBV12-4	TRBJ2-7	CASSLGAGHYEQYF
TRBV12-3/TRBV12-4	TRBJ1-1	CASSTSHLPTGDVGDTEAFF
TRBV5-6	TRBJ2-6	CASSLEYGANVLTF
TRBV6-5	TRBJ2-2	CASTAGLTTGELFF
TRBV29-1	TRBJ2-1	CSVEKTYGGNEQFF
TRBV28	TRBJ2-1	CASSLLGLDYNEQFF
TRBV7-9	TRBJ2-7	CASSQGTQSYEQYF
TRBV5-1	TRBJ2-1	CASTSSGTNEQFF
TRBV7-9	TRBJ2-7	CASSPATPYEQYF